The 25 T cell receptor beta chains presented below share a single source sample, sequenced in a study of T cell changes during pregnancy in multiple sclerosis (dated by TCRdb to the late 2010s). To prepare the library, the immunoSEQ multiplex PCR assay was applied. This immuneACCESS table, as held by TCRdb, lists in-frame sequences with V and J called but not all clones. Of the missing ones, under half trace to an unresolved V gene in checked studies; the others have no known cause. Across this sample there are roughly 80,000 clones, with roughly 94% seen only once. In total, the top ten clones hold over 1.1% of the sample. The sample here was peripheral blood, taken before pregnancy. The source is a female donor with multiple sclerosis, enrolled in a pregnancy study.

This rearrangement joins TRBV6-5 to TRBJ2-3; 12 nucleotides line up with TRBD2. CDR1 is MNHEY, CDR2 SVGAGI, per germline. CDR3 length equals 15 residues. Losses at the gene ends were 5 bases for V and 2 bases for J; bases not matched to a gene: 2. CDR3 region: CASSASGGVTDTQYF. In DNA form, the CDR3 reads TGTGCCAGCAGTGCTAGCGGGGGGGTCACAGATACGCAGTATTTT.

The genes are TRBV27 and TRBJ2-7; 10 bases align to TRBD2. CDR1 and CDR2 (germline): MNHEY, SMNVEV (reference sequence). The CDR3 runs 15 residues. With V trimmed by 4 bases and J by 2 bases, 5 bases remained unmatched. The CDR3 loop is CASSSPSGGPYEQYF. In DNA form, the CDR3 reads TGTGCCAGCAGTTCACCTAGCGGGGGTCCCTACGAGCAGTACTTC.

The genes are TRBV10-2 and TRBJ2-2, with 7 nucleotides matching TRBD1. The J segment lost 3 bases and the V segment lost 3 bases, leaving 7 bases of the junction unmatched. Germline CDR1 is WSHSY and CDR2 is SAAADI. The CDR3 spans 16 residues. CDR3 DNA: TGCGCCAGCAGTGATTTACAGGGGCATCACACCGGGGAGCTGTTTTTT. Its translation: CASSDLQGHHTGELFF.

The chain employs TRBV7-2 and TRBJ2-1; D might be TRBD2 (6 bases). Germline-derived CDR1 and CDR2 are SGHTA and FQGNSA. The CDR3 runs to 14 residues. V shed 4 bases and J shed 9 bases, with 16 bases lying between them. CDR3 in amino acids: CASSSRLVSTEQFF. For the CDR3, the DNA is TGTGCCAGCAGCTCCCGACTAGTTAGCACTGAGCAGTTCTTC.

The chain links TRBV7-6 to TRBJ2-7, with D hard to call. Germline loops: CDR1 SGHVS, CDR2 FNYEAQ. The CDR3 contains 13 residues. Deletions cut 1 base from V and 3 bases from J, with 7 bases between. This CDR3 is CASSLDSNYEQYF. Here the CDR3 DNA reads TGTGCCAGCAGCTTAGACAGTAACTACGAGCAGTACTTC.

This chain joins TRBV7-6 and TRBJ2-5; 14 bases are a match to TRBD2. CDR1 SGHVS and CDR2 FNYEAQ come from the germline V gene. This CDR3 contains 16 residues. Germline trimming cut 6 bases from V and 5 bases from J; bases unmatched to any gene: 8. The CDR3 reads CASSHDGLAGGETQYF. CDR3 DNA sequence: TGTGCCAGCAGTCATGACGGACTAGCGGGGGGTGAGACCCAGTACTTC.

The V and J genes are TRBV2 and TRBJ2-7; 7 positions match TRBD1. V shed 3 bases, J shed 6 bases, and the junction held 11 bases outside the gene matches. The CDR3 contains 15 residues. The germline gives CDR1 SNHLY, CDR2 FYNNEI. The CDR3 DNA sequence: TGTGCCAGCAGTGACCAGACAGGGTACTCTACCGAGCAGTACTTC. It is translated as CASSDQTGYSTEQYF.

V is TRBV5-5 and J is TRBJ1-4; the D is unclear. Looked up from germline, CDR1 is SGHKS and CDR2 is YYEKEE (reference sequence). The CDR3 spans 15 residues. Trimming took 3 bases from V and 8 from J, leaving 17 bases between them. CDR3 sequence: CASSSGGYKGEKLFF. The CDR3 DNA follows: TGTGCCAGCAGCTCCGGAGGGTATAAGGGCGAAAAACTGTTTTTT.

This chain uses TRBV25-1 with TRBJ2-7, with D perhaps matching TRBD1 (5 bases). The germline gives CDR1 MGHDK, CDR2 SYGVNS. There are 12 residues in the CDR3. Trimming shortened V by 0 bases and J by 8 bases, and 8 bases separated the two germline ends. The CDR3 DNA follows: TGTGCCAGCAGTGAATATAAGGGGCAGCAGTACTTC. Its protein is CASSEYKGQQYF.

The chain joins TRBV10-3 to TRBJ1-3; 8 nucleotides line up with TRBD1. The CDR3 is made up of 14 amino acids. Per germline, CDR1 ENHRY and CDR2 SYGVKD. Unmatched junction bases numbered 11, after V lost 6 bases and J lost 10 bases. The CDR3 DNA sequence: TGTGCCATCAGGGCGGAGGACAGGGAGAGAACCATATATTTT. It specifies CAIRAEDRERTIYF.

The V call is TRBV5-1, the J call TRBJ1-6, with 7 bases identical to TRBD1. The CDR3 length is 13 residues. Germline CDR1 SGHRS, CDR2 YFSETQ. V lost 4 bases, J lost 12 bases, and 7 bases stayed unmatched. The CDR3 loop reads CASSPRQGGPLHF. DNA of the CDR3: TGCGCCAGCAGCCCGCGACAGGGAGGACCCCTCCACTTT. Combining the CDR3 with reference TRBV5-1 and TRBJ1-6 gives the whole variable domain KAGVTQTPRYLIKTRGQQVTLSCSPISGHRSVSWYQQTPGQGLQFLFEYFSETQRNKGNFPGRFSGRQFSNSRSEMNVSTLELGDSALYLCASSPRQGGPLHFGNGTRLTVT.

The chain has TRBV25-1 and TRBJ1-2; the D is unclear. This CDR3 is 13 amino acids long. The germline V gene encodes CDR1 MGHDK and CDR2 SYGVNS. V was cut by 0 bases and J by 8 bases, with 10 bases left in between. For the CDR3, the DNA is TGTGCCAGCAGTGAATATAGAGGTATGGGCTACACCTTC. It yields the protein CASSEYRGMGYTF.

The chain is built from TRBV6-5 and TRBJ2-5; 10 positions agree with TRBD1. Germline trimming cut 4 bases from V and 5 bases from J; bases unmatched to any gene: 7. The CDR3 length is 15 residues. Germline V gene sequence: CDR1 MNHEY, CDR2 SVGAGI. In nucleotides, the CDR3 is TGTGCCAGCAGTTCCGGGACAGGGGTTGTGGAGACCCAGTACTTC. Protein product: CASSSGTGVVETQYF.

The V gene is TRBV7-2, the J gene TRBJ1-1; weak D call: TRBD1 (6 bases). The germline V gene has CDR1 SGHTA and CDR2 FQGNSA. The CDR3 sequence is 13 residues long. V shed 9 bases and J shed 4 bases, with 15 bases lying between them. CDR3 coding DNA: TGTGCCAGTCCCGACAGGTCGGGCACTGAAGCTTTCTTT. This codes for CASPDRSGTEAFF.

This clone came up once. The V call is TRBV5-6, the J call TRBJ2-7, with TRBD2 as a possible D gene (6 bases). The CDR3 sequence is 12 residues long. From germline, CDR1 is SGHDT and CDR2 YYEEEE. V was pared by 2 bases and J by 6 bases, with 9 bases between. DNA for the CDR3: TGTGCCAGCAGCTTAATGCGGGGCGAGCAGTACTTC. Amino acid sequence: CASSLMRGEQYF. Complete variable domain (other parts from reference TRBV5-6 and TRBJ2-7): DAGVTQSPTHLIKTRGQQVTLRCSPKSGHDTVSWYQQALGQGPQFIFQYYEEEERQRGNFPDRFSGHQFPNYSSELNVNALLLGDSALYLCASSLMRGEQYFGPGTRLTVT.

V and J are TRBV2 and TRBJ1-1; TRBD1 matches 8 bases. The trim removed 9 bases at V and 10 bases at J, leaving 16 bases unmatched. The germline CDR1 and CDR2 sequences are SNHLY and FYNNEI. This CDR3 has 14 amino acids. The CDR3 loop is CARGATGVGEGAFF. The DNA for the CDR3 is TGTGCCAGGGGGGCGACAGGGGTGGGAGAAGGAGCTTTCTTT.

The chain joins TRBV6-5 to TRBJ1-1; D not certain. CDR1 MNHEY and CDR2 SVGAGI come from the germline V gene. The V end lost 6 bases, the J end lost 0 bases, and 8 bases lay between the germline ends. The CDR3 runs 13 residues. CDR3 residues: CASRNPVNTEAFF. The CDR3 DNA reads as TGTGCCAGCAGGAATCCAGTGAACACTGAAGCTTTCTTT.

The rearrangement links TRBV7-2 to TRBJ2-3; the match to TRBD2 covers 12 bases. The ends lost 6 bases at V and 6 bases at J; junction bases unmatched: 1. CDR1 and CDR2 (germline): SGHTA, FQGNSA. The CDR3 consists of 13 residues. CDR3 coding DNA: TGTGCCAGCAGGCTAGCGGGGGGGGATACGCAGTATTTT. It yields the protein CASRLAGGDTQYF.

The V gene is TRBV11-1, the J gene TRBJ2-5; D might be TRBD2 (6 bases). Trimming removed 0 bases from V and 7 bases from J, with 15 bases in between. The CDR3 spans 15 residues. In germline, CDR1 is SGHAT, CDR2 FQDESV (reference sequence). For the CDR3, the DNA is TGTGCCAGCAGCTTAGCGATAGTAGTGGAGGGGACCCAGTACTTC. Amino acid sequence: CASSLAIVVEGTQYF.

The chain joins TRBV5-6 to TRBJ2-7, with D unclear. The CDR3 is made up of 15 amino acids. Deletions cut 0 bases from V and 0 bases from J, with 10 bases between. From germline, CDR1 is SGHDT and CDR2 YYEEEE. Here the CDR3 reads CASSLDPMSSYEQYF. The CDR3 region has the DNA TGTGCCAGCAGCTTGGACCCAATGAGCTCCTACGAGCAGTACTTC.

The genes are TRBV7-2 and TRBJ2-1, with D maybe TRBD2 (6 bases). The CDR3 contains 16 residues. Trimming removed 9 bases from V and 1 base from J, with 19 bases in between. Germline V CDR1 and CDR2: SGHTA, FQGNSA. The chain's CDR3 is CASTLRRGNSYNEQFF. The CDR3 bases are TGTGCCAGTACGCTGAGGAGGGGTAATTCCTACAATGAGCAGTTCTTC.

This clone was observed a single time. The chain is built from TRBV5-1 and TRBJ2-3; TRBD2 matches at 13 bases. Germline V gene sequence: CDR1 SGHRS, CDR2 YFSETQ. This CDR3 contains 14 residues. The J segment lost 6 bases and the V segment lost 5 bases, leaving 3 bases of the junction unmatched. Here the CDR3 reads CASRTSGGVDTQYF. The CDR3 bases are TGCGCCAGCAGAACTAGCGGGGGGGTTGATACGCAGTATTTT.

To note about this clone: Mismatch with germline at one junction end may stem from a read error. This chain connects TRBV7-7 to TRBJ2-3; D remains unclear. The CDR3 runs 14 residues. Germline CDR1 reads SSHAT; CDR2 reads FNYEAQ (reference sequence). The DNA of the CDR3 is TGTGCTAGCAGCATGGGTTCGGGTAAAGATACGCAGTATTTT. Amino acid sequence: CASSMGSGKDTQYF.

The chain recombines TRBV10-3 with TRBJ2-5; 7 nucleotides agree with TRBD1. CDR1 and CDR2 from the germline V gene are ENHRY and SYGVKD. The length of the CDR3 is 13 residues. With 6 bases clipped from V and 5 bases from J, the junction kept 6 bases outside the gene matches. The CDR3 is CAISLQGTETQYF. DNA for the CDR3: TGTGCCATCAGCCTACAGGGGACGGAGACCCAGTACTTC.

The CDR3 DNA reads as TGCGCCAGCAGAACCGGGACAGGGGGGGACACTGAAGCTTTCTTT. Protein: CASRTGTGGDTEAFF. This sequence joins TRBV10-2 and TRBJ1-1, with 11 bases fitting TRBD1. Per the germline V gene, CDR1 is WSHSY and CDR2 is SAAADI. The CDR3 extends over 15 amino acids. The trim removed 6 bases at V and 3 bases at J, leaving 6 bases unmatched.